Following are 25 T cell receptor beta chains from one sample sequenced in a study of T-cell reconstitution after alpha-beta-depleted transplantation in children listed by TCRdb under 2016. Library method: PCR. The data were produced on an Illumina HiSeq 2500. TCR library preparation used molecular barcoding, with unique molecular identifiers applied to normalize quantification of the TCRbeta repertoire. TCRdb itself trimmed the public reads at Q25 with fastp, ran MiXCR and retained productive beta chains. Identical CDR3 proteins give one entry, which carries the most common genes and DNA. For this sample there are about 200,000 distinct CDR3 sequences; under 8.5% appear just once. Clones ranked in the top ten supply about a third of the sample. The treatment or condition label here, explained by the study, means: allogeneic hematopoietic cell transplantation with graft depleted of TCRalphabeta T cells and CD19 B cells.

The specimen was PBMCs, mostly from graft donor cells, collected 360 days after TCRalphabeta/CD19-depleted stem cell transplant. These receptor sequences come from a male patient between 2 and 10 years old who had a stem cell transplant for acute myeloid leukemia, so the T cells may come from the graft donor.

This clonotype was seen repeatedly, ten times or more. In DNA form, the CDR3 reads TGTGCCAGCAGTTTGTTTAGGCACGGCAATCAGCCCCAGCATTTT. Residues: CASSLFRHGNQPQHF. The rearrangement joins TRBV12-3 or TRBV12-4 to TRBJ1-5; D not resolved. The CDR3 consists of 15 residues. Trimming took off 3 bases at V and 2 bases at J, with 11 bases between the two ends.

Ten or more counts support this clonotype. The chain links TRBV5-6 to TRBJ2-1; D possibly corresponds to TRBD2 (5 bases). Trimming cost V 4 bases and J 1 base, with 12 bases left between them. Looked up from germline, CDR1 is SGHDT and CDR2 is YYEEEE. The CDR3 has 15 residues. The CDR3: CASSLEEDSYNEQFF. CDR3 nucleotide sequence: TGTGCCAGCAGCCTAGAGGAGGATTCCTACAATGAGCAGTTCTTC.

V and J are TRBV20-1 and TRBJ1-1; D is ambiguous. Germline V gene data show CDR1 as DFQATT and CDR2 as SNEGSKA (reference sequence). Trimming shortened V by 5 bases and J by 0 bases, and 10 bases separated the two germline ends. The CDR3 is made up of 13 amino acids. CDR3 sequence reads: CSAQPGLNTEAFF. CDR3 nucleotides: TGCAGTGCTCAGCCGGGGTTGAACACTGAAGCTTTCTTT.

This clonotype was seen only a few times. The V call is TRBV10-3, the J call TRBJ2-7; TRBD1 is a possible D gene (5 bases). Trimming took off 2 bases at V and 2 bases at J, with 13 bases between the two ends. This CDR3 contains 15 residues. Germline CDR1 ENHRY, CDR2 SYGVKD. The CDR3 reads CAISESIGHPYEQYV. The CDR3 DNA is TGTGCCATCAGTGAGAGCATTGGACATCCCTACGAGCAGTACGTC.

The V and J genes are TRBV29-1 and TRBJ2-1; D uncertain. V lost 6 bases and J lost 10, with 13 bases in between. This CDR3 has 11 amino acids. The germline gives CDR1 SQVTM, CDR2 ANQGSEA. The CDR3 region has the DNA TGCAGCGTGAGGCCGTATCTCGAGCAGTTCTTC. This sequence encodes CSVRPYLEQFF.

To note about this clonotype: Lacking the conserved final phenylalanine or tryptophan, this CDR3 likely reflects a read error. Because the CDR3's place on the DNA is in doubt, the DNA is left out and the CDR3 is given as listed by TCRdb. The J gene is TRBJ1-5, the V gene TRBV21-1; TRBD1, the D gene given by the table, was not confirmed from the DNA. TRBV21-1 is an annotated pseudogene. Including both end residues, the CDR3 is 18 amino acids long. The CDR3 loop reads CASSKNWGQGAGNQPQHS.

The CDR3 DNA reads TGTGCCAGCAGTTGGCCTAGCGGGGTTAGCACAGATACGCAGTATTTT. Amino acid sequence: CASSWPSGVSTDTQYF. The chain combines TRBV12-3 or TRBV12-4 with TRBJ2-3; TRBD2 matches at 9 bases. This CDR3 spans 16 amino acids. The V gene end was trimmed by 4 bases and the J gene end by 0 bases; junction bases not matched to a gene: 5.

V gene TRBV5-1 combines with J gene TRBJ2-7; 11 bases are a match to TRBD1. Germline assignment: CDR1 SGHRS and CDR2 YFSETQ. Trimming cost V 4 bases and J 3 bases; bases outside gene matches: 6. The CDR3 spans 15 residues. CDR3 in amino acids: CASSPDRGPGYEQYF. The CDR3 coding sequence is TGCGCCAGCAGCCCGGACAGGGGGCCGGGCTACGAGCAGTACTTC.

The rearrangement joins TRBV4-3 to TRBJ2-1, with 8 bases fitting TRBD2. Per the germline V gene, CDR1 is LGHNA and CDR2 is YSLEER. This CDR3 region has 16 residues. V lost 1 base and J lost 0; bases outside the gene matches: 2. The CDR3 DNA reads TGCGCCAGCAGCCAAGGTCTAGCGGGCTCCTACAATGAGCAGTTCTTC. Translating gives CASSQGLAGSYNEQFF.

The CDR3 loop is CASSQDRGTGGYSNQPQHF. The CDR3 bases are TGTGCCAGCAGCCAAGATCGGGGGACAGGGGGTTATAGCAATCAGCCCCAGCATTTT. V gene TRBV4-2 combines with J gene TRBJ1-5; 11 positions agree with TRBD1. V lost 0 bases and J lost 0; bases outside the gene matches: 7. Germline CDR1 and CDR2: LGHNA and YNFKEQ. The CDR3 contains 19 residues.

This clonotype was counted many times. The rearrangement uses TRBV5-1 and TRBJ2-7, with 9 bases lining up with TRBD2. This CDR3 region has 17 residues. The germline CDR1 and CDR2 sequences are SGHRS and YFSETQ. The V and J ends lost 3 bases and 4 bases, in that order; junction bases with no gene match: 14. The CDR3 protein is CASSSVAGERIKYEQYF. CDR3 coding DNA: TGCGCCAGCAGCTCAGTAGCGGGAGAACGGATCAAATACGAGCAGTACTTC.

The rearrangement uses TRBV12-3 or TRBV12-4 and TRBJ2-1; maybe TRBD1 (5 bases). This CDR3 has 17 residues. The V end was cut by 7 bases, the J end by 7 bases, with 26 bases between. The CDR3 region has the DNA TGTGCCAGCAAGCTTGAACCCCCAGCAGGGCGGTGGAATGAGCAGTTCTTC. This sequence encodes CASKLEPPAGRWNEQFF.

This clonotype showed up many times. J is TRBJ2-1 and V is TRBV2; TRBD1 matches at 7 bases. Trimming at V came to 4 bases and at J to 5 bases, leaving 2 bases not matched to a gene. The CDR3 spans 13 residues. Germline CDR1 SNHLY, CDR2 FYNNEI. In DNA form, the CDR3 reads TGTGCCAGCAGTGGGACAGGTAACAATGAGCAGTTCTTC. Translation: CASSGTGNNEQFF. Filled out from reference TRBV2 and TRBJ2-1, the complete variable domain reads EPEVTQTPSHQVTQMGQEVILRCVPISNHLYFYWYRQILGQKVEFLVSFYNNEISEKSEIFDDQFSVERPDGSNFTLKIRSTKLEDSAMYFCASSGTGNNEQFFGPGTRLTVL.

In this sample, this clonotype turned up many times. The J gene is TRBJ2-3, the V gene TRBV5-6; 10 bases line up with TRBD2. The V gene's germline CDR1 is SGHDT and CDR2 YYEEEE. J gave up 5 bases and V 7 bases, and 10 bases lay outside the gene matches. This CDR3 has 15 amino acids. The CDR3 loop is CASYTPGLARDTQYF. DNA of the CDR3: TGTGCCAGCTATACTCCGGGACTAGCGAGAGATACGCAGTATTTT.

The J gene is TRBJ2-7, the V gene TRBV6-2 or TRBV6-3; TRBD1 is a possible D gene (6 bases). CDR3 size: 12 residues. Germline loops: CDR1 MNHEY, CDR2 SVGEGT. The ends were cut back, 6 bases at V and 4 bases at J, with 10 bases in the middle. CDR3 in DNA: TGTGCCAGCAGCTCCGGACAGTACGAGCAGTACGTC. This encodes CASSSGQYEQYV.

This clonotype came up a few times. The rearrangement uses TRBV3-1 and TRBJ2-7, with 11 bases matching TRBD2. CDR1 is LGHDT and CDR2 is YNNKEL in the germline V gene (reference sequence). This CDR3 has 16 amino acids. V gave up 0 bases and J gave up 9 bases; unmatched junction bases: 10. CDR3 sequence (DNA): TGTGCCAGCAGCCAAGATCCTCTAGCGGGAGGCTTCTTGCAGTACTTC. Its protein is CASSQDPLAGGFLQYF.

A few counts support this clonotype. The chain links TRBV5-1 to TRBJ2-7; 12 bases map to TRBD2. There are 16 residues in the CDR3. Germline V gene lookup returns CDR1 SGHRS and CDR2 YFSETQ. After removal of 4 bases from V and 1 base from J, the junction contained 6 bases not matched to a gene. In DNA form, the CDR3 reads TGCGCCAGCAGCCCCCTAGCGGGAGGGCCTTCCTACGAGCAGTACTTC. Its protein product is CASSPLAGGPSYEQYF.

This clonotype has at least ten counts. The chain recombines TRBV10-3 with TRBJ2-5; TRBD2 aligns across 7 bases. Germline assignment: CDR1 ENHRY and CDR2 SYGVKD. The CDR3 sequence is 14 residues long. Germline trimming cut 6 bases from V and 5 bases from J; bases unmatched to any gene: 9. Here the CDR3 reads CAISGEGSRETQYF. The CDR3 nucleotides are TGTGCCATCAGCGGGGAGGGTTCTAGGGAGACCCAGTACTTC.

This clonotype occurred a few times. The V and J genes are TRBV24-1 and TRBJ2-3; 8 nucleotides line up with TRBD2. CDR1 and CDR2 from the germline V gene are KGHDR and SFDVKD. The ends lost 4 bases at V and 4 bases at J; junction bases unmatched: 9. CDR3 length: 16 residues. DNA of the CDR3: TGTGCCACCAGTGACCGGGGACTAGACGGATCAGATACGCAGTATTTT. It codes for CATSDRGLDGSDTQYF.

The V gene is TRBV20-1, the J gene TRBJ1-2, with no clear D. Trimming shortened V by 1 base and J by 4 bases, and 25 bases separated the two germline ends. The CDR3 extends over 18 amino acids. CDR1 and CDR2 (germline): DFQATT, SNEGSKA (reference sequence). The CDR3 DNA reads TGCAGTGCTAGAGGTTCCGGATTAAGCCCACTTCACGGCTATGGCTACACCTTC. It is translated as CSARGSGLSPLHGYGYTF.

This sequence joins TRBV29-1 and TRBJ2-2, with TRBD1 matching 7 bases. Germline lookup yields CDR1 SQVTM and CDR2 ANQGSEA. Trimming at V came to 7 bases and at J to 7 bases, leaving 9 bases not matched to a gene. The CDR3 loop spans 13 amino acids. CDR3 coding DNA: TGCAGCGCCGAGGGACAGACCGTCGGGGAGCTGTTTTTT. Amino acid sequence: CSAEGQTVGELFF.

This clonotype showed up just a few times. V usage is TRBV9 and J usage is TRBJ2-3; 10 bases are a match to TRBD2. Trimming cost V 0 bases and J 3 bases; bases outside gene matches: 10. CDR3 size: 18 residues. The germline V gene encodes CDR1 SGDLS and CDR2 YYNGEE. The CDR3 is CASSVETSSGSRTDTQYF. The DNA for the CDR3 is TGTGCCAGCAGCGTAGAAACGTCTAGCGGGAGTCGTACAGATACGCAGTATTTT.

This clonotype has a count of ten or more. This rearrangement joins TRBV29-1 to TRBJ2-3; a possible D gene is TRBD1 (5 bases). The CDR3 is 12 residues long. The V end was cut by 4 bases, the J end by 2 bases, with 7 bases between. The germline gives CDR1 SQVTM, CDR2 ANQGSEA. The chain's CDR3 is CSVGQPTDTQYF. CDR3 nucleotides: TGCAGCGTTGGACAGCCCACAGATACGCAGTATTTT.

This clonotype was recorded many times. This sequence joins TRBV7-3 and TRBJ2-7; D tentatively fits TRBD1 or TRBD2 (5 bases each). CDR3 size: 13 residues. Trimming took 5 bases from V and 3 from J, leaving 11 bases between them. The V gene's germline CDR1 is SGHTA and CDR2 FQGTGA. As DNA, the CDR3 is TGTGCCAGCAGCAGGGAGAGGGGCTACGAGCAGTACTTC. Translation: CASSRERGYEQYF. Complete variable domain (other parts from reference TRBV7-3 and TRBJ2-7): GAGVSQTPSNKVTEKGKYVELRCDPISGHTALYWYRQSLGQGPEFLIYFQGTGAADDSGLPNDRFFAVRPEGSVSTLKIQRTERGDSAVYLCASSRERGYEQYFGPGTRLTVT.

The rearrangement links TRBV11-1 to TRBJ2-1, with D perhaps given as TRBD1 or TRBD2 (5 bases each). The CDR3 extends over 14 amino acids. Trimming took 3 bases from V and 8 from J, leaving 14 bases between them. Looked up from germline, CDR1 is SGHAT and CDR2 is FQDESV (reference sequence). The CDR3 protein is CASSLVGVRDEQFF. CDR3 nucleotides: TGTGCCAGCAGCTTGGTGGGGGTACGGGATGAGCAGTTCTTC.